A single sample gave rise to the 20 T cell receptor beta chains below, sequenced in a study of cytomegalovirus exposure and HLA in healthy donors. The PCR employed 60 Vbeta primers together with 13 Jbeta primers. TCRdb's copy holds only in-frame clones and misses some; the assay was immunoSEQ multiplex PCR. The profile shows around 110,000 clones, 65% of them singletons. Sequenced: PBMCs. All receptors come from a woman in her forties in good health and CMV-seropositive.

This chain uses TRBV2 with TRBJ2-3; D gene ambiguous. This CDR3 contains 13 residues. Germline V gives CDR1 SNHLY, CDR2 FYNNEI. The ends were cut back, 4 bases at V and 7 bases at J, with 12 bases in the middle. CDR3 DNA: TGTGCCAGCAGTGGAGCTGAGGCATATACGCAGTATTTT. Protein product: CASSGAEAYTQYF.

The genes are TRBV6-1 and TRBJ2-1; D is ambiguous. CDR1 and CDR2 from the germline V gene are MNHNS and SASEGT. This CDR3 has 13 residues. The ends were cut back, 7 bases at V and 4 bases at J, with 11 bases in the middle. CDR3 sequence: CASNFVVYNEQFF. CDR3 DNA sequence: TGTGCCAGCAACTTTGTCGTTTACAATGAGCAGTTCTTC.

This clone was observed a few times. Written as DNA, the CDR3 is TGTGCCAGCAGTCGGGGGGCTTTCTATGGCTACACCTTC. The encoded protein is CASSRGAFYGYTF. This chain connects TRBV28 to TRBJ1-2, with TRBD1 as a possible D gene (6 bases). The V and J ends lost 5 bases and 4 bases respectively, with 11 bases between them. The CDR3 sequence is 13 residues long. CDR1 is MDHEN, CDR2 SYDVKM, per germline.

This chain connects TRBV5-1 to TRBJ2-5, with a possible D match to TRBD2 (5 bases). V was clipped by 4 bases and J by 1 base, with 11 bases between them. The CDR3 loop spans 14 amino acids. CDR1 and CDR2 (germline): SGHRS, YFSETQ. As DNA, the CDR3 is TGCGCCAGCAGCCCGTTCGAGGGCCAAGAGACCCAGTACTTC. Its translation: CASSPFEGQETQYF.

The chain links TRBV5-4 to TRBJ2-7; the match to TRBD1 covers 8 bases. Unmatched junction bases numbered 6, after V lost 0 bases and J lost 4 bases. Per the germline V gene, CDR1 is SGHNT and CDR2 is YYREEE (reference sequence). The CDR3 covers 15 residues. The CDR3 region is CASSLGVQGAYEQYF. The CDR3 coding sequence is TGTGCCAGCAGCTTGGGGGTGCAGGGGGCTTACGAGCAGTACTTC.

The chain employs TRBV5-1 and TRBJ1-3; D is unresolved. Germline CDR1 and CDR2: SGHRS and YFSETQ. The CDR3 loop spans 15 amino acids. V lost 1 base and J 4 bases, leaving 12 bases between the germline ends. CDR3 sequence: CASSLIGEGGNTIYF. The CDR3 bases are TGCGCCAGCAGCTTGATCGGGGAGGGAGGAAACACCATATATTTT.

The chain carries TRBV6-1 and TRBJ1-1; possibly TRBD1 for D (5 bases). This CDR3 region has 15 residues. The V end lost 10 bases, the J end lost 0 bases, and 18 bases lay between the germline ends. The germline CDR1 and CDR2 sequences are MNHNS and SASEGT. CDR3 bases: TGTGCCACAACTCAGGGATTTCAGATGAACACTGAAGCTTTCTTT. Translation gives CATTQGFQMNTEAFF.

The rearrangement links TRBV4-1 to TRBJ2-1, with 8 bases matching TRBD1. The V segment lost 0 bases and the J segment 7 bases; nucleotides outside the gene matches: 8. The CDR3 is 16 residues long. Germline V gene sequence: CDR1 MGHRA, CDR2 YSYEKL. CDR3 sequence reads: CASSQENRGVTNEQFF. In DNA, the CDR3 is TGCGCCAGCAGCCAAGAAAACAGGGGGGTAACAAATGAGCAGTTCTTC.

The chain uses TRBV15 and TRBJ2-1; a weak D match, TRBD2 (6 bases). The CDR3 consists of 15 residues. V lost 8 bases, J lost 9 bases, and 23 bases lay in between. CDR1 is LNHNV and CDR2 is YYDKDF in the germline V gene (reference sequence). CDR3 in DNA: TGTGCCACCGCCAGTTGGGACTCCCATTCGGCTGAGCAGTTCTTC. This translates into CATASWDSHSAEQFF.

This clone has at least ten counts. The V and J genes are TRBV5-1 and TRBJ2-7, with TRBD2 matching 7 bases. CDR1 and CDR2 from the germline V gene are SGHRS and YFSETQ. V trimming: 0 bases; J trimming: 5 bases; junction bases outside the gene matches: 5. The CDR3 runs 14 residues. The CDR3 DNA follows: TGCGCCAGCAGCTTGGCGGGAGGCGGGGACGAGCAGTACTTC. As protein: CASSLAGGGDEQYF.

The chain employs TRBV28 and TRBJ2-1, with D tentatively TRBD2 (6 bases). CDR3 size: 15 residues. Germline CDR1 MDHEN, CDR2 SYDVKM. Between the trimmed V and J ends, which lost 8 bases and 4 bases, there was a span of 18 bases. The CDR3 DNA reads as TGTGCCAGCGCCGTACTAGCCCCGGCGTACAATGAGCAGTTCTTC. Translating it yields CASAVLAPAYNEQFF.

The rearrangement uses TRBV11-2 and TRBJ1-2, with no clear D. Germline V gene sequence: CDR1 SGHAT, CDR2 FQNNGV. The CDR3 covers 13 residues. V shed 1 base and J shed 3 bases, with 6 bases lying between them. This CDR3 reads CASSLGAHYGYTF. CDR3 sequence (DNA): TGTGCCAGCAGCTTAGGGGCCCACTATGGCTACACCTTC.

The V and J genes are TRBV20-1 and TRBJ2-7, with D perhaps TRBD2 (6 bases). Germline V lookup: CDR1 DFQATT, CDR2 SNEGSKA (reference sequence). Trimming removed 3 bases from V and 11 bases from J, with 14 bases in between. This CDR3 has 11 residues. The CDR3 spells CSASIGSLEYF. The CDR3 bases are TGCAGTGCTAGTATCGGGAGTCTTGAGTACTTC.

This rearrangement joins TRBV7-9 to TRBJ1-4; 9 nucleotides line up with TRBD1. CDR3 length: 14 residues. Germline CDR1 and CDR2: SEHNR and FQNEAQ (reference sequence). The ends lost 5 bases at V and 7 bases at J; junction bases unmatched: 5. CDR3 bases: TGTGCCAGCAGCCGGGGACAGGGCGGTGAAAAACTGTTTTTT. It codes for CASSRGQGGEKLFF.

V gene TRBV12-2 combines with J gene TRBJ2-1; the table assigns TRBD1, which was not confirmed against the DNA. TRBV12-2 is an annotated pseudogene. The CDR3 covers 15 residues. CDR3 protein: CASRLAPGHSNEQFF. The CDR3 DNA reads TGTGCAAGTCGCTTAGCACCGGGACACTCCAATGAGCAGTTCTTC.

V and J are TRBV4-3 and TRBJ2-5; 10 positions agree with TRBD2. CDR3 size: 15 residues. Looked up from germline, CDR1 is LGHNA and CDR2 is YSLEER. V shed 4 bases, J shed 2 bases, and the junction held 4 bases outside the gene matches. As DNA, the CDR3 is TGCGCCAGCAGCCGAGGGACTAGCGAGCAAGAGACCCAGTACTTC. It codes for CASSRGTSEQETQYF.

The chain joins TRBV2 to TRBJ2-3; 9 bases map to TRBD1. Germline CDR1 and CDR2: SNHLY and FYNNEI. The CDR3 consists of 14 residues. Trimming cost V 4 bases and J 3 bases; bases outside gene matches: 2. In DNA form, the CDR3 reads TGTGCCAGCAGTGTACAGGGGGCAACAGATACGCAGTATTTT. It specifies CASSVQGATDTQYF.

The chain employs TRBV5-1 and TRBJ2-1; 8 bases line up with TRBD1. V lost 3 bases and J lost 4; bases outside the gene matches: 3. Germline loops: CDR1 SGHRS, CDR2 YFSETQ. This CDR3 has 14 residues. CDR3 in amino acids: CASSSGQGYNEQFF. Written as DNA, the CDR3 is TGCGCCAGCAGCTCCGGACAGGGATACAATGAGCAGTTCTTC.

This clone showed up just a few times. The genes are TRBV13 and TRBJ1-1; 8 positions agree with TRBD1. CDR3 size: 13 residues. V gave up 7 bases and J gave up 0 bases; unmatched junction bases: 1. The germline V gene has CDR1 PRHDT and CDR2 FYEKMQ (reference sequence). This chain's CDR3 is CASTTGVNTEAFF. DNA for the CDR3: TGTGCCAGCACGACAGGGGTGAACACTGAAGCTTTCTTT.

The chain has TRBV5-4 and TRBJ1-5; maybe TRBD1 (5 bases). V lost 0 bases, J lost 1 base, and 5 bases lay in between. Germline assignment: CDR1 SGHNT and CDR2 YYREEE (reference sequence). CDR3 length: 14 residues. CDR3 coding DNA: TGTGCCAGCAGCTTGGGGGGCAGCAATCAGCCCCAGCATTTT. It yields the protein CASSLGGSNQPQHF.